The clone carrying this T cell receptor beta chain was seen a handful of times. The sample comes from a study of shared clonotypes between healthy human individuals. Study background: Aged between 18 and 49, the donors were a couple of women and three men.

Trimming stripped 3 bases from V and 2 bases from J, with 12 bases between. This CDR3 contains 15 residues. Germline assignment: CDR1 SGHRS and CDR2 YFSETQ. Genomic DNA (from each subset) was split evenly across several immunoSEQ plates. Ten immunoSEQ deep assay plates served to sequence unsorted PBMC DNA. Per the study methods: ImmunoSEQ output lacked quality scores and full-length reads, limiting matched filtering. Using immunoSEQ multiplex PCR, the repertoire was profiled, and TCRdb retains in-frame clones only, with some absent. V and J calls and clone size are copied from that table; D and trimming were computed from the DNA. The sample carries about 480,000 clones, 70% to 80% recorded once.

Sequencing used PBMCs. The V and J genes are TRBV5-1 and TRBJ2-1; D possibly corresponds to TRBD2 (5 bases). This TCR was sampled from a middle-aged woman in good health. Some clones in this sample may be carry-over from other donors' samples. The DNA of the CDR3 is TGCGCCAGCAGCTGGGTAGCGCTTGCCTACAATGAGCAGTTCTTC. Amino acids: CASSWVALAYNEQFF.